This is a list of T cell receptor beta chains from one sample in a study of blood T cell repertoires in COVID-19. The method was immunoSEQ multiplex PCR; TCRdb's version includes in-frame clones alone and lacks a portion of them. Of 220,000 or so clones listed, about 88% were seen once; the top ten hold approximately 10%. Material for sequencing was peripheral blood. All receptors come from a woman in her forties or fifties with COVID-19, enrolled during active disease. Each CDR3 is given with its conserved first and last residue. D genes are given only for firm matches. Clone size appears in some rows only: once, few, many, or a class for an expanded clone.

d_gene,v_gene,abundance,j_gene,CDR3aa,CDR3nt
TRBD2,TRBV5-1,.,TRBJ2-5,CASNPSGGEETQYF,TGCGCCAGCAACCCTAGCGGGGGGGAAGAGACCCAGTACTTC
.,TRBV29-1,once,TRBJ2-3,CSVEAVYTDTQYF,TGCAGCGTTGAAGCCGTTTACACAGATACGCAGTATTTT
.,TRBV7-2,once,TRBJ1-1,CASSLGLRGNTEAFF,TGTGCCAGCAGCTTAGGACTCAGGGGTAACACTGAAGCTTTCTTT
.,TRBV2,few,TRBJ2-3,CASSSPKGPSLWYTQYF,TGTGCCAGCAGCTCCCCCAAGGGGCCTAGTTTGTGGTATACGCAGTATTTT
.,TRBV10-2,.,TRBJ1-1,CASSKGVNTEAFF,TGCGCCAGCAGCAAGGGGGTCAACACTGAAGCTTTCTTT
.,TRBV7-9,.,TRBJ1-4,CASSSNGRTATNEKLFF,TGTGCCAGCAGCTCCAACGGGAGGACAGCAACTAATGAAAAACTGTTTTTT
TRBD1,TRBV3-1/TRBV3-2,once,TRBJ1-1,CASSPRDRGTFNTEAFF,TGTGCCAGCAGCCCTCGGGACAGGGGGACGTTTAACACTGAAGCTTTCTTT
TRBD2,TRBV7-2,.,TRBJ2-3,CASQGLAGNTDTQYF,TGTGCCAGCCAAGGACTAGCGGGGAACACAGATACGCAGTATTTT
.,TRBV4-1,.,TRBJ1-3,CASSPSTRNTIYF,TGCGCCAGCAGCCCCTCAACCAGGAACACCATATATTTT
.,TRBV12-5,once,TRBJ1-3,CASGFLPDSYSGNTIYF,TGTGCTAGTGGTTTCCTCCCCGACAGCTACTCTGGAAACACCATATATTTT
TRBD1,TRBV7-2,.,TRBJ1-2,CASSTQGDTNYGYTF,TGTGCCAGCAGCACACAGGGGGACACTAACTATGGCTACACCTTC
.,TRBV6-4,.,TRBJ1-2,CASSDLRDGYTF,TGTGCCAGCAGTGACTTGAGGGATGGCTACACCTTC
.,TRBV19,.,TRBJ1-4,CASNRGVKGEKLFF,TGTGCCAGTAATCGCGGGGTTAAGGGTGAAAAACTGTTTTTT
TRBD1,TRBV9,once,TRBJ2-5,CASSVEWGTAETQYF,TGTGCCAGCAGCGTAGAGTGGGGGACAGCGGAGACCCAGTACTTC
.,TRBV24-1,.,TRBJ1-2,CATSDPTGGGYTF,TGTGCCACCAGTGATCCTACCGGTGGTGGCTACACCTTC
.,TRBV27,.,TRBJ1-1,CASSLIGGSEAFF,TGTGCCAGCAGTTTGATTGGGGGCAGTGAAGCTTTCTTT
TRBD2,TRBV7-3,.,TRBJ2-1,CASSTTSGGFYNEQFF,TGTGCCAGCAGCACTACTAGCGGGGGTTTCTACAATGAGCAGTTCTTC
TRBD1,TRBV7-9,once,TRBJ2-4,CASSESGGLAKNIQYF,TGTGCCAGCAGCGAGTCAGGGGGATTAGCCAAAAACATTCAGTACTTC
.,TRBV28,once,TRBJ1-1,CASSSPGRGRPEAFF,TGTGCCAGCAGTTCCCCGGGGCGGGGGAGGCCTGAAGCTTTCTTT
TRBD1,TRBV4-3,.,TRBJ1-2,CASSSRTGTGNYGYTF,TGCGCCAGCAGCTCTCGAACCGGGACAGGGAACTATGGCTACACCTTC
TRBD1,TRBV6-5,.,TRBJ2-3,CASTRGDSGDTQYF,TGTGCCAGCACCCGAGGGGACAGTGGAGATACGCAGTATTTT
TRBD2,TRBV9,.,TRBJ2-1,CASSATSGSYNEQFF,TGTGCCAGCAGCGCAACTAGCGGGAGTTACAATGAGCAGTTCTTC
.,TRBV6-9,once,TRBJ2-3,CASSYTGPRRSTDTQYF,TGTGCCAGCAGTTACACCGGGCCGAGGAGGTCCACAGATACGCAGTATTTT
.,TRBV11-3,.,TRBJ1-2,CASSSDWVGGYTF,TGTGCCAGCAGCTCTGATTGGGTCGGGGGCTACACCTTC
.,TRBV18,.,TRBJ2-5,CASSPTRTAYQETQYF,TGTGCCAGCTCACCGACCCGGACAGCGTATCAAGAGACCCAGTACTTC
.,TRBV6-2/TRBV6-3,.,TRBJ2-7,CASSYLSSGDEQYF,TGTGCCAGCAGTTACCTTTCATCGGGGGACGAGCAGTACTTC
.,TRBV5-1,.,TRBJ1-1,CASRQTSGNTEAFF,TGCGCCAGCAGACAAACTTCGGGGAACACTGAAGCTTTCTTT
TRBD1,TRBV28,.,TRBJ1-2,CASSLWLGQGHYGYTF,TGTGCCAGCAGTTTATGGCTGGGACAGGGGCACTATGGCTACACCTTC
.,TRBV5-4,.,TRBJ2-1,CASSSDFNNEQFF,TGTGCCAGCAGTTCGGACTTTAACAATGAGCAGTTCTTC
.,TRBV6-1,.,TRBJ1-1,CASSGKEWAVTTEAFF,TGTGCCAGCAGTGGTAAAGAATGGGCCGTTACCACTGAAGCTTTCTTT
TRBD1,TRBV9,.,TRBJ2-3,CASSADGAGGADTQYF,TGTGCCAGCAGCGCCGACGGTGCAGGGGGTGCAGATACGCAGTATTTT
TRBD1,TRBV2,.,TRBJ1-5,CASAGTGGFGQPQHF,TGTGCCAGCGCCGGGACAGGGGGCTTTGGACAGCCCCAGCATTTT
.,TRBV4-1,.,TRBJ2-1,CASSQAPLAHEQFF,TGCGCCAGCAGCCAAGCACCGCTAGCCCATGAGCAGTTCTTC
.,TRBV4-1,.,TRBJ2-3,CASSQGSSTDTQYF,TGCGCCAGCAGCCAGGGCTCTAGCACAGATACGCAGTATTTT
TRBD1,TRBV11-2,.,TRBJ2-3,CASSLGTGQGTDTQYF,TGTGCCAGCAGCCTGGGGACAGGGCAGGGGACAGATACGCAGTATTTT
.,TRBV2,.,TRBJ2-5,CATRVVETQYF,TGTGCCACCCGGGTGGTGGAGACCCAGTACTTC
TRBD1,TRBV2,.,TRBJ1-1,CASSRQGAKTEAFF,TGTGCCAGCAGTCGACAGGGGGCAAAGACTGAAGCTTTCTTT
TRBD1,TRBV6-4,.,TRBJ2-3,CASSREWTGTTDTQYF,TGTGCCAGCAGTCGCGAATGGACAGGGACCACAGATACGCAGTATTTT
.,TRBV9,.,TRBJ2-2,CASSVGSANTGELFF,TGTGCCAGCAGCGTAGGGTCAGCGAACACCGGGGAGCTGTTTTTT
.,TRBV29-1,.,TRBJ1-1,CSVGEGAGESEAFF,TGCAGCGTTGGAGAAGGGGCAGGGGAATCTGAAGCTTTCTTT
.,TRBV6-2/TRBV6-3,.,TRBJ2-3,CASSFPPLGGSTDTQYF,TGTGCCAGCAGTTTTCCCCCTCTCGGGGGTAGCACAGATACGCAGTATTTT
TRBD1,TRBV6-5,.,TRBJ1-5,CASTLTGDNQPQHF,TGTGCCAGCACCCTGACAGGGGACAATCAGCCCCAGCATTTT
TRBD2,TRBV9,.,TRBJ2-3,CASSVEPSGGARDTQYF,TGTGCCAGCAGCGTAGAACCTAGCGGGGGGGCTCGGGATACGCAGTATTTT
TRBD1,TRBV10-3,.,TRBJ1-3,CAISESDRPGNTIYF,TGTGCCATCAGTGAGTCGGACAGGCCAGGAAACACCATATATTTT
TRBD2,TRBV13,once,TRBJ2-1,CASSSRRLAGGAFSYNEQFF,TGTGCCAGCAGCTCGCGGCGGCTAGCGGGGGGTGCTTTCTCCTACAATGAGCAGTTCTTC